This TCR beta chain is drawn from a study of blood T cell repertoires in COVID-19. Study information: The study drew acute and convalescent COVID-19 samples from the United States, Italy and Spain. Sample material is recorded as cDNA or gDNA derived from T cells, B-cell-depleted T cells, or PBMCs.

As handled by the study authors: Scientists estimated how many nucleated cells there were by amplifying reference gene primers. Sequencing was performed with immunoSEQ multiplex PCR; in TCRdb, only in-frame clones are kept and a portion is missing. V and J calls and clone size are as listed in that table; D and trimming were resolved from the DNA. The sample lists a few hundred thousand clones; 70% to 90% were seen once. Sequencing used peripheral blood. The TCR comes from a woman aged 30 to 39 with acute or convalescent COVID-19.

The CDR3 DNA reads as TGTGCCAGCAGCCACAAACTAGCGGGGAGCTCCTACAATGAGCAGTTCTTC. Translation: CASSHKLAGSSYNEQFF. The chain is built from TRBV7-3 and TRBJ2-1; 10 nucleotides agree with TRBD2. Germline V CDR1 and CDR2: SGHTA, FQGTGA. V shed 5 bases and J 0 bases; nucleotides not matched to a gene: 7. The CDR3 extends over 17 amino acids.